Reported below is one T cell receptor (beta chain). cDNA came from about 0.46 to 1 ug RNA primed by random hexamers. TCR beta CDR3 was amplified by immunoSEQ covering 54 Vbeta and 13 Jbeta. TCRdb re-called the immunoSEQ multiplex PCR reads through MiXCR, storing one row per CDR3 protein. The sample includes a few hundred thousand distinct CDR3 sequences, 89% of them seen just once. The V and J ends lost 1 base and 6 bases respectively, with 5 bases between them. There are 11 residues in the CDR3. CDR1 is SGHRS and CDR2 is YFSETQ in the germline V gene. This sample was included in a study of CD8 T cells in Susac syndrome.

The receptor comes from a human donor with multiple sclerosis. Sequenced material: CD8+ T cells from PBMCs. The rearrangement uses TRBV5-1 and TRBJ2-7, with no clear D. CDR3 loop: CASSLTSEQYF. The CDR3 DNA follows: TGCGCCAGCAGCTTGACCTCCGAGCAGTACTTC. The entire variable domain, with the rest obtained from reference TRBV5-1 and TRBJ2-7, is as follows: KAGVTQTPRYLIKTRGQQVTLSCSPISGHRSVSWYQQTPGQGLQFLFEYFSETQRNKGNFPGRFSGRQFSNSRSEMNVSTLELGDSALYLCASSLTSEQYFGPGTRLTVT.